This entry is about one T cell receptor beta chain. Its antigen remains unknown. The identical CDR3 is also encoded by other nucleotide sequences in the sample. Autoimmunity was present in every CD3G-deficient patient, worse in two. Primers: 52 TRBV forward and 13 TRBJ reverse. Method: immunoSEQ multiplex PCR; TCRdb's copy keeps in-frame clones and lacks some. This table has about 35,000 clones, around nine tenths appearing once. These data belong to a study of regulatory T cells. The CDR3 contains 14 residues. The ends lost 8 bases at V and 1 base at J; junction bases unmatched: 4. Looked up from germline, CDR1 is MDHEN and CDR2 is SYDVKM. General study findings and limits: Hydrophobic residues at CDR3 positions 6 and 7 were enriched in conventional CD4+ T cells of CD3G-deficient patients.

The chain couples TRBV28 to TRBJ2-3, with 9 bases aligning to TRBD2. This TCR was recovered from a person aged 18-30 years with CD3G deficiency. The specimen sequenced was conventional CD4+ T cells sorted from blood. In DNA form, the CDR3 reads TGTGCCAGCTCTCTAGCGGGGCGCACAGATACGCAGTATTTT. This sequence encodes CASSLAGRTDTQYF.